These 7 T cell receptor beta chains were all obtained from the same sample, sequenced in a study of response to subunit inactivated influenza vaccine. MiXCR was run by TCRdb on the RT-PCR reads, yielding one entry per CDR3 protein. The table records about 570,000 distinct CDR3 sequences, about 11% of them present only once. These data were likewise used in another study, on T cells expressing NK-cell markers. As reported in that work: What made the TCR beta cDNA was 5'RACE template switching with UMIs.

The material sequenced was PBMCs from blood, taken on the day of vaccination. All receptors come from a man over 45 who received an inactivated influenza vaccine.

The chain recombines TRBV6-1 with TRBJ1-1; a weak D match, TRBD1 (5 bases). The germline V and J ends were trimmed by 5 bases and 8 bases, with 18 bases remaining between them. There are 14 residues in the CDR3. Germline CDR1 and CDR2: MNHNS and SASEGT. Written as DNA, the CDR3 is TGTGCCAGCAGTCTCCGCGATGTTAGGGGAGAAGCTTTCTTT. Its translation is CASSLRDVRGEAFF.

The chain uses TRBV5-1 and TRBJ2-7; 10 bases line up with TRBD2. Germline assignment: CDR1 SGHRS and CDR2 YFSETQ. The CDR3 length is 16 residues. Trimming cost V 3 bases and J 3 bases; bases outside gene matches: 9. The CDR3 is CASSSGGLAEGYEQYF. In nucleotides, the CDR3 is TGCGCCAGCAGCTCGGGTGGACTAGCGGAAGGCTACGAGCAGTACTTC.

This clonotype was recorded a few times. The chain is built from TRBV28 and TRBJ2-3; D gene ambiguous. Trimming stripped 2 bases from V and 6 bases from J, with 12 bases between. CDR1 is MDHEN and CDR2 is SYDVKM in the germline V gene. This CDR3 is 14 amino acids long. CDR3 region: CASSLRYFGDTQYF. CDR3 coding DNA: TGTGCCAGCAGTTTAAGGTACTTCGGGGATACGCAGTATTTT.

In this sample, this clonotype turned up a few times. The rearrangement uses TRBV5-4 and TRBJ1-1; D gene ambiguous. The germline V gene has CDR1 SGHNT and CDR2 YYREEE (reference sequence). CDR3 length equals 19 residues. The V end was cut by 0 bases, the J end by 5 bases, with 26 bases between. In nucleotides, the CDR3 is TGTGCCAGCAGCTTGGGCTCCTTCTATTCGGACTCTTGGAGGACTGAAGCTTTCTTT. It specifies CASSLGSFYSDSWRTEAFF.

The V and J genes are TRBV28 and TRBJ2-6, with a possible D match to TRBD1 (5 bases). This CDR3 spans 17 amino acids. CDR1 MDHEN and CDR2 SYDVKM come from the germline V gene. The V gene lost 4 bases and the J gene lost 2 bases, with 15 bases spanning the gap. The CDR3 loop is CASSSLSGKPGANVLTF. The CDR3 DNA is TGTGCCAGCAGTTCTCTATCAGGGAAGCCTGGGGCCAACGTCCTGACTTTC.

This clonotype showed up just a few times. The rearrangement joins TRBV29-1 to TRBJ1-1, with 7 bases identical to TRBD1. CDR3 length: 13 amino acids. The V and J ends lost 7 bases and 5 bases, in that order; junction bases with no gene match: 10. Germline CDR1 SQVTM, CDR2 ANQGSEA. This CDR3 is CSATRTGRTEAFF. In DNA, the CDR3 is TGCAGCGCTACCAGGACAGGACGGACTGAAGCTTTCTTT.

There are many counts of this clonotype. The rearrangement uses TRBV9 and TRBJ1-5; TRBD1 aligns across 8 bases. This CDR3 is 13 amino acids long. V was pared by 5 bases and J by 9 bases, with 7 bases of the junction left unmatched. CDR1 and CDR2 from the germline V gene are SGDLS and YYNGEE. The CDR3 region has the DNA TGTGCCAGCAGTGGACAGGGACAAGGGCCCCAGCATTTT. Protein: CASSGQGQGPQHF.